Presented here are 26 T cell receptor beta chains from one specimen sequenced in a study of T cell responses to AZD1222 COVID-19 vaccine. The repertoire was sequenced with immunoSEQ multiplex PCR; TCRdb's copy has only in-frame clones and lacks some. Of 100,000 to 150,000 clones detected, 90% appear once; the ten largest clones hold around 6.9%. The sample here was peripheral blood, taken on day 0 of AZD1222 vaccination. Every receptor here comes from an adult in good health.

The chain has TRBV6-5 and TRBJ2-7; 7 bases align to TRBD2. Unmatched junction bases numbered 5, after V lost 0 bases and J lost 3 bases. Germline-derived CDR1 and CDR2 are MNHEY and SVGAGI. The CDR3 runs to 15 residues. The CDR3 DNA reads as TGTGCCAGCAGTTACTCTGTCGGGGAGGGCTACGAGCAGTACTTC. The encoded protein is CASSYSVGEGYEQYF.

The J gene is TRBJ2-7, the V gene TRBV7-9; 13 bases align to TRBD2. V lost 0 bases and J lost 2; bases outside the gene matches: 4. The CDR3 is made up of 17 amino acids. Germline loops: CDR1 SEHNR, CDR2 FQNEAQ (reference sequence). CDR3 bases: TGTGCCAGCAGCTTAGCGCCCGGGACTAGCGGGGCCTACGAGCAGTACTTC. It is translated as CASSLAPGTSGAYEQYF.

Only one count was recorded for this clone. The J gene is TRBJ1-5, the V gene TRBV23-1; tentatively, D is TRBD1 (5 bases). TRBV23-1 is recorded as an ORF, its role being uncertain. CDR3 length: 17 residues. V was pared by 1 base and J by 4 bases, with 17 bases between. For the CDR3, the DNA is TGCGCCAGCAGTCAATGCGTGGGAACAGGAAAAAATCAGCCCCAGCATTTT. Translating gives CASSQCVGTGKNQPQHF.

J is TRBJ2-3 and V is TRBV5-1; D is unresolved. The CDR3 is 13 amino acids. V gave up 5 bases and J gave up 2 bases, with 9 bases separating them. The germline CDR1 and CDR2 sequences are SGHRS and YFSETQ. CDR3 sequence (DNA): TGCGCCAGCAGAACGAATCCCACAGATACGCAGTATTTT. The encoded protein is CASRTNPTDTQYF.

Here the CDR3 DNA reads TGTGCCTGGAGTTCCCGAAGAAACACCATATATTTT. Amino acids: CAWSSRRNTIYF. The chain recombines TRBV30 with TRBJ1-3; no reliable D call. CDR1 and CDR2 from the germline V gene are GTSNPN and SVGIG (reference sequence). The CDR3 is made up of 12 amino acids. Trimming shortened V by 2 bases and J by 5 bases, and 7 bases separated the two germline ends.

This clone occurred once. The chain combines TRBV18 with TRBJ2-5; 10 nucleotides match TRBD1. The CDR3 is 15 residues long. With V trimmed by 4 bases and J by 5 bases, 7 bases remained unmatched. In germline, CDR1 is KGHSH, CDR2 LQKENI. CDR3 sequence reads: CASSLGTGDYETQYF. CDR3 sequence (DNA): TGTGCCAGCTCACTTGGGACAGGGGATTACGAGACCCAGTACTTC.

This chain joins TRBV5-4 and TRBJ1-2; D not resolved. Trimming removed 4 bases at V and 8 bases at J, with 12 bases between. The CDR3 extends over 12 amino acids. CDR1 is SGHNT and CDR2 is YYREEE in the germline V gene (reference sequence). CDR3 residues: CASSVDREGYTF. CDR3 in DNA: TGTGCCAGCAGCGTGGACCGGGAAGGCTACACCTTC.

The chain employs TRBV27 and TRBJ2-3; D call uncertain. V dropped 2 bases and J dropped 2 bases, with 5 bases sitting between them. CDR1 is MNHEY and CDR2 is SMNVEV in the germline V gene (reference sequence). This CDR3 comprises 13 residues. The CDR3 DNA reads as TGTGCCAGCAGTTTAAGGTTCACAGATACGCAGTATTTT. It specifies CASSLRFTDTQYF.

The chain is built from TRBV29-1 and TRBJ1-2; 10 nucleotides match TRBD1. CDR1 and CDR2 (germline): SQVTM, ANQGSEA. After removal of 6 bases from V and 7 bases from J, the junction contained 5 bases not matched to a gene. This CDR3 region has 12 residues. CDR3 in amino acids: CSVTGGDGGYTF. CDR3 nucleotides: TGCAGCGTGACAGGGGGCGATGGTGGCTACACCTTC.

This chain uses TRBV28 with TRBJ1-5; 10 bases are a match to TRBD1. The CDR3 has 18 amino acids. V lost 5 bases and J lost 5; bases outside the gene matches: 15. Germline V lookup: CDR1 MDHEN, CDR2 SYDVKM. The CDR3 nucleotides are TGTGCCAGCAGTGCCGGACAGGGGGTAGCCTTATTGGATCAGCCCCAGCATTTT. Protein product: CASSAGQGVALLDQPQHF.

The CDR3 DNA follows: TGTGCCAGCAGCTTCCGTCAGGGAGGCCCTGGAAACACCATATATTTT. Protein product: CASSFRQGGPGNTIYF. This chain connects TRBV5-6 to TRBJ1-3, with a possible D match to TRBD1 (5 bases). The CDR3 consists of 16 residues. V was cut by 2 bases and J by 2 bases, with 14 bases left in between. Germline CDR1 is SGHDT and CDR2 is YYEEEE.

V gene TRBV19 combines with J gene TRBJ1-4, with D perhaps TRBD1 (6 bases). V was cut by 0 bases and J by 14 bases, with 13 bases left in between. The CDR3 is 13 residues long. Germline V gene sequence: CDR1 LNHDA, CDR2 SQIVND (reference sequence). Here the CDR3 DNA reads TGTGCCAGTAGTATAGATCGTGGGACAATCCTGTTTTTT. It specifies CASSIDRGTILFF.

V is TRBV28 and J is TRBJ1-3, with TRBD1 matching 7 bases. Germline CDR1 and CDR2: MDHEN and SYDVKM. The length of the CDR3 is 16 residues. J gave up 2 bases and V 5 bases, and 9 bases lay outside the gene matches. The CDR3 here is CASSARQGRAGNTIYF. The CDR3 nucleotides are TGTGCCAGCAGTGCCCGACAGGGACGGGCTGGAAACACCATATATTTT.

The CDR3: CSVERQLNTEAFF. As DNA, the CDR3 is TGCAGCGTTGAACGACAGTTGAACACTGAAGCTTTCTTT. The V gene is TRBV29-1, the J gene TRBJ1-1; tentatively, D is TRBD1 (5 bases). The V and J ends lost 2 bases and 0 bases respectively, with 7 bases between them. The germline V gene encodes CDR1 SQVTM and CDR2 ANQGSEA. The CDR3 contains 13 residues.

The rearrangement links TRBV27 to TRBJ2-4; D perhaps matches TRBD2 (6 bases). Germline V lookup: CDR1 MNHEY, CDR2 SMNVEV (reference sequence). The V end was cut by 6 bases, the J end by 1 base, with 7 bases between. CDR3 length equals 13 residues. CDR3 loop: CASRGLAKNIQYF. The CDR3 region has the DNA TGTGCCAGCAGGGGACTCGCCAAAAACATTCAGTACTTC.

The chain carries TRBV12-3 or TRBV12-4 and TRBJ2-7, with D unresolved. Trimming took off 5 bases at V and 3 bases at J, with 8 bases between the two ends. This CDR3 is 12 amino acids long. The CDR3 nucleotides are TGTGCCAGCAGTAGATCAGGCTACGAGCAGTACTTC. It translates to CASSRSGYEQYF.

The chain combines TRBV27 with TRBJ1-6; the D gene is possibly TRBD1 (6 bases). V was clipped by 5 bases and J by 0 bases, with 17 bases between them. The CDR3 consists of 18 residues. Per the germline V gene, CDR1 is MNHEY and CDR2 is SMNVEV (reference sequence). The CDR3 sequence: CASSPRGASSSYNSPLHF. The CDR3 bases are TGTGCCAGCAGTCCCCGGGGGGCGTCGAGCTCCTATAATTCACCCCTCCACTTT.

The chain carries TRBV2 and TRBJ2-5; 9 bases align to TRBD2. CDR1 and CDR2 (germline): SNHLY, FYNNEI. The CDR3 totals 15 residues. V gave up 8 bases and J gave up 5 bases; unmatched junction bases: 12. The chain's CDR3 is CASRSPGLAYETQYF. DNA of the CDR3: TGTGCCAGCCGTTCACCGGGACTAGCTTACGAGACCCAGTACTTC. Full variable domain (remainder filled in from reference TRBV2 and TRBJ2-5): EPEVTQTPSHQVTQMGQEVILRCVPISNHLYFYWYRQILGQKVEFLVSFYNNEISEKSEIFDDQFSVERPDGSNFTLKIRSTKLEDSAMYFCASRSPGLAYETQYFGPGTRLLVL.

The rearrangement uses TRBV5-1 and TRBJ2-3; TRBD2 matches 9 bases. The CDR3 sequence is 14 residues long. Unmatched junction bases numbered 7, after V lost 4 bases and J lost 7 bases. Germline CDR1 SGHRS, CDR2 YFSETQ. As DNA, the CDR3 is TGCGCCAGCAGCCAGACTAGCGGAGAGTATACGCAGTATTTT. Its protein is CASSQTSGEYTQYF.

This clone was recorded once. The V call is TRBV29-1, the J call TRBJ1-6, with 9 bases that match TRBD1. The CDR3 length is 13 residues. After removal of 0 bases from V and 10 bases from J, the junction contained 1 base not matched to a gene. Germline V gene sequence: CDR1 SQVTM, CDR2 ANQGSEA. This chain's CDR3 is CSVEEGQGSPLHF. The CDR3 nucleotides read TGCAGCGTTGAAGAGGGACAGGGCTCACCCCTCCACTTT. The full variable domain, in which reference TRBV29-1 and TRBJ1-6 provide the parts outside the CDR3, is SAVISQKPSRDICQRGTSLTIQCQVDSQVTMMFWYRQQPGQSLTLIATANQGSEATYESGFVIDKFPISRPNLTFSTLTVSNMSPEDSSIYLCSVEEGQGSPLHFGNGTRLTVT.

The J gene is TRBJ1-2, the V gene TRBV5-1; 7 bases align to TRBD1. Germline CDR1 reads SGHRS; CDR2 reads YFSETQ. The CDR3 contains 15 residues. J lost 4 bases, V lost 7 bases, and 13 bases had no gene match. The chain's CDR3 is CASASGTAESYGYTF. DNA for the CDR3: TGCGCCAGCGCATCCGGGACAGCCGAATCCTATGGCTACACCTTC.

This sequence joins TRBV4-3 and TRBJ2-7; 10 bases are shared with TRBD2. Trimming at V came to 0 bases and at J to 3 bases, leaving 8 bases not matched to a gene. Germline CDR1 is LGHNA and CDR2 is YSLEER. There are 17 residues in the CDR3. The CDR3 bases are TGCGCCAGCAGCCAAGATGTATTAGCGGGAGGTCTCTACGAGCAGTACTTC. This codes for CASSQDVLAGGLYEQYF.

The CDR3 DNA is TGTGCCAGCAGCGCAACCGCCGGGACTAGCGGGAGTTCCCCAGAGACCCAGTACTTC. Its translation: CASSATAGTSGSSPETQYF. The gene calls are TRBV11-3 and TRBJ2-5; 14 bases are a match to TRBD2. J was trimmed by 4 bases and V by 5 bases; bases with no gene match: 15. The CDR3 contains 19 residues. Germline V gives CDR1 SGHNT, CDR2 YENEEA.

CDR3 bases: TGTGCCAGCAGCTTGAGGGCTAGCGGGAGAGTGGATACGCAGTATTTT. The encoded protein is CASSLRASGRVDTQYF. The chain uses TRBV5-4 and TRBJ2-3; TRBD2 matches at 10 bases. CDR3 length equals 16 residues. The ends lost 1 base at V and 6 bases at J; junction bases unmatched: 8. Germline CDR1 SGHNT, CDR2 YYREEE (reference sequence).

V usage is TRBV28 and J usage is TRBJ1-5; 8 bases fit TRBD1. The length of the CDR3 is 14 residues. Germline V gives CDR1 MDHEN, CDR2 SYDVKM. The V segment lost 6 bases and the J segment 7 bases; nucleotides outside the gene matches: 8. CDR3 region: CASRSTGGGQPQHF. In DNA form, the CDR3 reads TGTGCCAGCAGATCCACAGGGGGAGGACAGCCCCAGCATTTT.

The V call is TRBV18, the J call TRBJ1-1; unclear D gene. Trimming stripped 3 bases from V and 0 bases from J, with 5 bases between. CDR1 and CDR2 (germline): KGHSH, LQKENI. CDR3 length: 13 amino acids. This CDR3 is CASSPGMNTEAFF. The CDR3 DNA reads TGTGCCAGCTCACCCGGAATGAACACTGAAGCTTTCTTT.